Below, one T cell receptor beta chain is given with its context. The antigen is not known. These data originate in a study of cytomegalovirus exposure and HLA in healthy donors. Study outcomes and limitations: Later analysis suggested most CMV-associated TCR beta chains were HLA-restricted. In an earlier analysis, about 90% or about 30%: the productive usage of most TCR beta V segments.

Those who donated were healthy bone marrow donors. In germline, CDR1 is SGHNT, CDR2 YYREEE (reference sequence). The V and J ends lost 3 bases and 8 bases, in that order; junction bases with no gene match: 10. The CDR3 is 14 amino acids. In the PCR, 60 Vbeta and 13 Jbeta primers were used. Assay: immunoSEQ multiplex PCR; the TCRdb copy retains only in-frame clones and omits some. The table shows 150,000 to 200,000 clones, with roughly four fifths occurring only once. This receptor was obtained from a man aged 50 or older in good health and CMV-seropositive. The sequencing input was PBMCs. The chain uses TRBV5-4 and TRBJ1-2, with 7 positions matching TRBD1. In DNA, the CDR3 is TGTGCCAGCAGCTCAGCCGGGACAGCTTCCGGCTACACCTTC. Translating gives CASSSAGTASGYTF. Supplemented by reference TRBV5-4 and TRBJ1-2, the full variable domain reads ETGVTQSPTHLIKTRGQQVTLRCSSQSGHNTVSWYQQALGQGPQFIFQYYREEENGRGNFPPRFSGLQFPNYSSELNVNALELDDSALYLCASSSAGTASGYTFGSGTRLTVV.